This TCR beta chain stems from a study of OX40 agonist ivuxolimab in advanced cancers. The assay was immunoSEQ multiplex PCR, and TCRdb's table has in-frame clones only and misses some. The table includes approximately 60,000 clones, roughly 90% detected once. Germline lookup yields CDR1 ENHRY and CDR2 SYGVKD. The CDR3 totals 15 residues. Unmatched junction bases numbered 13, after V lost 10 bases and J lost 3 bases. This sequence joins TRBV10-3 and TRBJ2-7, with 9 bases matching TRBD1. This clonotype was obtained from an adult with an advanced solid tumor such as melanoma, head and neck, liver or kidney cancer. The source was CD4+ or CD8+ T cells sorted from blood, collected in a trial of the OX40 agonist ivuxolimab. Here the CDR3 reads CASRLTGTGSYEQYF. The CDR3 DNA reads TGTGCCAGCAGGCTAACCGGGACAGGGAGCTACGAGCAGTACTTC.